This T cell receptor (beta chain) was found in a study of long-term antiretroviral therapy in people with HIV. At the level of the study: First collections came about a decade before the 2015 immediate-ART recommendation. Regarding the study as a whole: Upon ART, diversity increased but remained lower than transplant donor controls. HIV repertoires had narrower CDR3 length ranges than controls.

Researchers ran immunoSEQ v3.0 at survey level. TCRdb keeps only in-frame clones here, not all; method: immunoSEQ multiplex PCR. The data hold approximately 15,000 clones, with around 84% observed a single time. At least two post-ART and at least one pre-ART PBMC sample were available for each donor. With respect to this clone: Its antigen remains unknown.

Germline assignment: CDR1 MGHRA and CDR2 YSYEKL. This CDR3 region has 14 residues. Germline trimming cut 3 bases from V and 7 bases from J; bases unmatched to any gene: 5. The chain joins TRBV4-1 to TRBJ1-2, with 10 bases lining up with TRBD1. The sequencing used unsorted PBMCs, collected 0.1 years after starting antiretroviral therapy. This TCR was recovered from a man between 18 and 35 years old with HIV. This chain's CDR3 is CASSQRTGGIGYTF. The CDR3 region has the DNA TGCGCCAGCAGCCAGAGGACAGGGGGAATTGGCTACACCTTC.